This T cell receptor beta chain was identified during a study of blood T cell repertoires in COVID-19 (TCRdb year 2020). Background on the whole study: The collaborator samples originated in the United States, Italy and Spain and spanned the acute and convalescent phases of COVID-19. The material from the prospective study consisted of cDNA or gDNA derived from T cells, B-cell-depleted T cells, or PBMCs. Deeply sampled blood TCRbeta repertoires from subjects exposed to, actively infected with, or recovered from COVID-19 were included in the dataset. The repertoires were made available in a free public database intended to serve as a resource for research on the immune response to SARS-CoV-2. The samples were drawn from the first 160 participants of the ongoing ImmuneRACE study and from 1,254 subjects provided by 6 global collaborators. A de-identified subject ID, COVID-19 status, age in years and sex were almost always included in the sample metadata. Where available, HLA class I and class II types were taken from metadata supplied by the sample provider and were not determined by assay-based typing. Study-wide conclusions, independent of this receptor: Clinical and demographic metadata were provided uncurated, with the amount varying by source and participant.

Ends trimmed: V by 2 bases, J by 3 bases; bases unmatched to a gene: 13. From cysteine to phenylalanine, the CDR3 is 19 amino acids long. Just the 57-base CDR3 DNA is kept, in frame starting at base 1. The CDR1 and CDR2 encoded by the germline V gene are SGHAT and FQNNGV. About this clone: Its antigen is still unknown. Base qualities are missing; no much larger clone stands one base away.

In the prospective study, participants were roughly 18 to 100 years old, resided in about two dozen geographic areas of the United States, and were enrolled through a virtual design. In the prospective study, cohorts were assigned on the basis of participant-reported clinical history obtained from a screening survey and a study questionnaire. For ImmuneRACE Cohort 3, a participant was defined as recovered based on two consecutive negative NP/OP PCR tests, clearance by a healthcare professional, or resolution of symptoms. Each participant in the prospective study had whole blood, serum and a nasopharyngeal or oropharyngeal swab collected by mobile phlebotomists. Participants in the prospective study had the option to provide additional blood draws and questionnaires over a roughly two-month period. Blood samples from the prospective study were shipped frozen or at room temperature prior to DNA extraction.

The immunoSEQ Assay, a bias-controlled multiplex PCR, was used to amplify TCRbeta CDR3 regions from genomic DNA. The source study handled its data this way. Within the assay, amplification of reference gene primers was used to estimate how many nucleated cells each sample contained. To quantify the absolute abundance of each unique TCRbeta CDR3 rearrangement, sequence reads were collapsed and filtered. For each sample, productive Simpson clonality was calculated by taking the square root of Simpson's diversity index across productive rearrangements. Sourced from immuneACCESS, this table was stored by TCRdb with only in-frame sequences that have V and J called. A share of the clones is absent; for the studies checked, an unresolved V gene accounts for under half, and the remainder has no known explanation. V and J calls and clone size come straight from that table; D and trimming were deduced from the DNA. For this sample the table gives 310,000 or so clones, of which about nine tenths were detected only once. About 9.4% of the sample is taken by the ten largest.

The specimen sequenced was PBMCs or T cells enriched from blood (not recorded which). This sequence originates from a woman aged 18-29 years who had recovered from COVID-19. The chain was built from TRBV11-2 and TRBJ2-2; 9 bases in between match TRBD1. The CDR3 region: CASSLHQYVGDRDTGELFF. The DNA sequence is given as TGTGCCAGCAGCTTACATCAATACGTAGGGGACAGGGACACCGGGGAGCTGTTTTTT.